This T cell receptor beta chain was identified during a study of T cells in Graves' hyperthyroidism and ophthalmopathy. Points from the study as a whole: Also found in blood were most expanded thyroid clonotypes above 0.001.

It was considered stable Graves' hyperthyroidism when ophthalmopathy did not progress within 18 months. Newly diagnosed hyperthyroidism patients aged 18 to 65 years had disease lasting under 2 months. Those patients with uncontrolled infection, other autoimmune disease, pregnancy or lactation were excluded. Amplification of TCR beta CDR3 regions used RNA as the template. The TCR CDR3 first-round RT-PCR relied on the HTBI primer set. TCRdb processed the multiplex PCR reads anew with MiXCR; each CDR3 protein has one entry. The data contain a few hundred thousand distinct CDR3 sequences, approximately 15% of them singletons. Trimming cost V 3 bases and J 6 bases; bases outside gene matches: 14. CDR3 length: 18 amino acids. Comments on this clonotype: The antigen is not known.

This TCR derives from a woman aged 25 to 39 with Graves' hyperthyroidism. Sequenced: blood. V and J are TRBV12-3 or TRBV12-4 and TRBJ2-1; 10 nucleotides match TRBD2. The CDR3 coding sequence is TGTGCCAGCAGTTTGCCTAGCGGGAGCCCTGCCGCCCTCAATGAGCAGTTCTTC. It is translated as CASSLPSGSPAALNEQFF.